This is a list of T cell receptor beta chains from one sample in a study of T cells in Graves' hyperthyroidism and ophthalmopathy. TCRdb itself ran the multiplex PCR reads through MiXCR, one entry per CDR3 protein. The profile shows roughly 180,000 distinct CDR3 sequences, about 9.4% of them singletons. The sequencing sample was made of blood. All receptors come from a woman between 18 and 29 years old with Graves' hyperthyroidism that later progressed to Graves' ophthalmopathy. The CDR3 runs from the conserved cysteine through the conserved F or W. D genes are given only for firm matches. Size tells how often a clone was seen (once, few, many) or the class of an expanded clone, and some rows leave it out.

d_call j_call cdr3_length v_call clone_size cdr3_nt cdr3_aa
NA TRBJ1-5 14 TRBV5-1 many TGCGCCAGCAGGGCAGGGCTTGGCAATCAGCCCCAGCATTTT CASRAGLGNQPQHF
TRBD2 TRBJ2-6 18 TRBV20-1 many TGCAGTGCCATTCACCCCGGCGGGGGGGCTTATGGGGCCAACGTCCTGACTTTC CSAIHPGGGAYGANVLTF
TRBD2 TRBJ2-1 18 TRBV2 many TGTGCCAGCAGGGAAACCGTAACACTAGCGGGGGGGCAAGATGAGCAGTTCTTC CASRETVTLAGGQDEQFF
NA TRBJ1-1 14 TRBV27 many TGTGCCAGCAGTTTAACAGGAGTGAACGCTGAAGCTTTCTTT CASSLTGVNAEAFF
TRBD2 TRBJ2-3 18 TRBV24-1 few TGTGCCACCAGTGATCGGGTGGGGCTAGCGGAGCTCACAGATACGCAGTATTTT CATSDRVGLAELTDTQYF
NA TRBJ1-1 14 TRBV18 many TGTGCCAGCTCAACCCGGGACTCCAGAACTGAAGCTTTCTTT CASSTRDSRTEAFF
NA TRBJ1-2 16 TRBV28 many TGTGCCAGCAGTTTATTTATCCAGGGCAGGGAGAATGGCTACACCTTC CASSLFIQGRENGYTF
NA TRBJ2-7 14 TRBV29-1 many TGCAGCGTTGAGGAGATCGGCGCGGGGTACGAGCAGTACTTC CSVEEIGAGYEQYF
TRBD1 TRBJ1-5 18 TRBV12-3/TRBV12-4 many TGTGCCAGCAGTTTAGTGGAAGGGGGCAGGGTGGTAAGGGAGCCCCAGCATTTT CASSLVEGGRVVREPQHF
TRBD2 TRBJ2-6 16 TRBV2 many TGTGCCAGCAGTACCCGGGGGGGTACTGGGGCCAACGTCCTGACTTTC CASSTRGGTGANVLTF
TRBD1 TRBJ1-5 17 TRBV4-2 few TGTGCCAGCAGCCAAGCATTCCCGGGACAGGGCAATCAGCCCCAGCATTTT CASSQAFPGQGNQPQHF
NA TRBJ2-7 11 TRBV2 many TGTGCCAGCGGGGATTACTACGAGCAGTACTTC CASGDYYEQYF
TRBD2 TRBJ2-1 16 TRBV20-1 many TGCAGTGCTAGAGATTATCTAGCGGGAGGGATCAATGAGCAGTTCTTC CSARDYLAGGINEQFF
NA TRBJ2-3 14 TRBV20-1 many TGCAGTGCTAGAAGGTCCTCGGTCACAGATACGCAGTATTTT CSARRSSVTDTQYF
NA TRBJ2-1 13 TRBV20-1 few TGCAGTGCTAGTGGCCGACCCATCCATGAGCAGTTCTTC CSASGRPIHEQFF
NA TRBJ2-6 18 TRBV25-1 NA TGTGCCAGCAGTGAATCGTACTCCGAGGTCACTGGGGCCAACGTCCTGACTTTC CASSESYSEVTGANVLTF
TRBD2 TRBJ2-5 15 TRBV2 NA TGTGCCAGCAGTGAAGCGACTAGCGGGGGGGGGCGTAAGTACTTC CASSEATSGGGRKYF
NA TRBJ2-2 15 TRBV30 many TGTGCCTGGGGGCGTAGGGTCATCGGCACCGGGGAGCTGTTTTTT CAWGRRVIGTGELFF
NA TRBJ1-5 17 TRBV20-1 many TGCAGTGCTATCAGCCCGGCACCGGGAAGTACCGATCAGCCCCAGCATTTT CSAISPAPGSTDQPQHF
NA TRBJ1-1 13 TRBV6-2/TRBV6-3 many TGTGCCAGCAGTTTCAGGGTGGGGACTGAAGCTTTCTTT CASSFRVGTEAFF
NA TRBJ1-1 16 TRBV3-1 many TGTGCCAGCAGCCAAGATCGGGTCGGGGGAGGAATGGAAGCTTTCTTT CASSQDRVGGGMEAFF
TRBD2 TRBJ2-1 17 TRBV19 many TGTGCCAGTATCCCTCGGGGAGCGGGAGGTTCCTACAATGAGCAGTTCTTC CASIPRGAGGSYNEQFF